What follows describes a single T cell receptor (beta chain). The antigen remains unidentified. Unique molecular identifiers were present on cDNA, and template switching added a universal primer site. TCRdb passed the 5' RACE reads through MiXCR, listing each CDR3 protein once. In the table there are approximately 490,000 distinct CDR3 sequences, around 22% of which are singletons. Among all donors, each was a healthy Caucasian. The sample comes from a study of identical twins. Study results and limitations: In drawing conclusions, the study used cross-sectional statistical analysis and did not follow the same donors. While abundant cord blood beta clonotypes carried fewer insertions, memory repertoires showed no such pattern.

V lost 6 bases, J lost 7 bases, and 11 bases stayed unmatched. Germline values: CDR1 MGHRA, CDR2 YSYEKL. The CDR3 runs 15 residues. This sample also belongs to another study, concerning yellow fever vaccine responses in identical twins.

The chain is built from TRBV4-1 and TRBJ2-3; 9 bases align to TRBD2. The TCR was taken from a woman aged 18-35 years in good health. The sequenced material came from CD4+ T cells sorted from blood. The CDR3 loop reads CASRLRTSARHTQYF. DNA of the CDR3: TGCGCCAGCAGACTTAGGACTAGCGCCCGCCATACGCAGTATTTT.